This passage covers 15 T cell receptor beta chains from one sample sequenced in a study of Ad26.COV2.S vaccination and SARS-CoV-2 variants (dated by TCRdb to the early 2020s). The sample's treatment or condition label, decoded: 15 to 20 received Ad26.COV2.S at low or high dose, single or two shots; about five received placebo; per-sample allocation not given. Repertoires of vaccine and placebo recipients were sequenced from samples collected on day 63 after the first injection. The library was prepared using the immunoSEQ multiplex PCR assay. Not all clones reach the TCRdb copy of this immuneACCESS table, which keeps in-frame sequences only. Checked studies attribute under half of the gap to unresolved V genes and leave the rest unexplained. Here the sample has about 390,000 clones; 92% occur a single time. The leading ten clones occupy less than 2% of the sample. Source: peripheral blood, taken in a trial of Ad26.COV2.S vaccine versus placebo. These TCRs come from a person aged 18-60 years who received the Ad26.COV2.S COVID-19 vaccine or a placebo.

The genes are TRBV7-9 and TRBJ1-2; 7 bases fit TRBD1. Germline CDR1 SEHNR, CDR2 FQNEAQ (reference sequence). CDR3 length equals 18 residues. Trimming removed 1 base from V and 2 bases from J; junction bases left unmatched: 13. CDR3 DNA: TGTGCCAGCAGCTTAGTATTCGCCTCGGAGGGGGCGAACTATGGCTACACCTTC. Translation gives CASSLVFASEGANYGYTF.

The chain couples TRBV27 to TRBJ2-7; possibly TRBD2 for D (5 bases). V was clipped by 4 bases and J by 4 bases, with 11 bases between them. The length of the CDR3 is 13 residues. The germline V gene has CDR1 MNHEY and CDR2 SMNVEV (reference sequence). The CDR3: CASSYTSGYEQYF. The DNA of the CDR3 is TGTGCCAGCAGTTACACCTCGGGGTACGAGCAGTACTTC.

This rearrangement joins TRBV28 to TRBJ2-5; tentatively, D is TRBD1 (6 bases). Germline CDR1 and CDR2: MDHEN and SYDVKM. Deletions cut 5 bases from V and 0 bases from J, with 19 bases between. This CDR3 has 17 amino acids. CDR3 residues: CASSTHRDNRYQETQYF. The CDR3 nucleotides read TGTGCCAGCAGTACCCACCGGGACAACCGGTACCAAGAGACCCAGTACTTC.

In nucleotides, the CDR3 is TGTGCCAGTAGTAGGGGGGGCTTCGATACGCAGTATTTT. Its translation is CASSRGGFDTQYF. The chain employs TRBV19 and TRBJ2-3; D is possibly TRBD2 (7 bases). Germline-derived CDR1 and CDR2 are LNHDA and SQIVND (reference sequence). The CDR3 loop spans 13 amino acids. V lost 4 bases, J lost 6 bases, and 11 bases lay in between.

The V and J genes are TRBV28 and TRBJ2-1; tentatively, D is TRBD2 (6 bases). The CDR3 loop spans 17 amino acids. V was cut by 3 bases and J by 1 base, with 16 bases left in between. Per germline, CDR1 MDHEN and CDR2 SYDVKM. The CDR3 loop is CASSFLLLAGSYNEQFF. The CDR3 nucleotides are TGTGCCAGCAGTTTTTTATTACTAGCAGGTTCCTACAATGAGCAGTTCTTC.

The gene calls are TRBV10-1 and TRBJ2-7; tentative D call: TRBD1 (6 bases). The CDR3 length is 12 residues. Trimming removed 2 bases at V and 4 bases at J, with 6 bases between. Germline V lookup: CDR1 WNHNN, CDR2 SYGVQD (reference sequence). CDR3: CASSEDRYEQYF. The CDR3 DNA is TGCGCCAGCAGTGAGGACAGGTACGAGCAGTACTTC.

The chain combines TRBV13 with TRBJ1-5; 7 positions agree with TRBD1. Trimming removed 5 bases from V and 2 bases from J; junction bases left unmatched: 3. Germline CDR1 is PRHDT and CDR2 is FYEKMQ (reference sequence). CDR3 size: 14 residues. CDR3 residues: CASSAGQGNQPQHF. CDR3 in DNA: TGTGCCAGCAGCGCAGGACAGGGCAATCAGCCCCAGCATTTT.

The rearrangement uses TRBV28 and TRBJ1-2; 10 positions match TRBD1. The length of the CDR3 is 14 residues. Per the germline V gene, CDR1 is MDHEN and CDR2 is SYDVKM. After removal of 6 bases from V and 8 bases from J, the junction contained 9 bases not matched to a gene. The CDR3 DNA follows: TGTGCCAGCAGCCCGATCGGACAGGGGGAGGGCTACACCTTC. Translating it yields CASSPIGQGEGYTF.

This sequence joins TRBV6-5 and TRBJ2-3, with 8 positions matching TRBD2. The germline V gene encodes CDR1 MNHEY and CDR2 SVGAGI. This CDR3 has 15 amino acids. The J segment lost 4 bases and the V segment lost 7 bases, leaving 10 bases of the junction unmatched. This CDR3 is CASNPLAGGSDTQYF. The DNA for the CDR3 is TGTGCCAGCAATCCCCTAGCGGGTGGGTCAGATACGCAGTATTTT.

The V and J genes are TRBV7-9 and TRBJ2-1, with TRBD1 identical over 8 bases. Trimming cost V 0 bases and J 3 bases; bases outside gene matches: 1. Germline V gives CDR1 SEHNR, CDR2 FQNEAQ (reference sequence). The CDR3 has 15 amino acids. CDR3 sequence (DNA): TGTGCCAGCAGCTTAGCGGACAGGGTCTACAATGAGCAGTTCTTC. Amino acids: CASSLADRVYNEQFF.

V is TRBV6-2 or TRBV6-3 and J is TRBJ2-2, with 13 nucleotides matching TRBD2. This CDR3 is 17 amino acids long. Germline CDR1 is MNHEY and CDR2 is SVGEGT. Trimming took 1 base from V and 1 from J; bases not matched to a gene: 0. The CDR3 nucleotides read TGTGCCAGCAGTTACTGGACTAGCGGGGGGAACACCGGGGAGCTGTTTTTT. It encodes CASSYWTSGGNTGELFF.

CDR3 protein: CASSPDVGAFF. The CDR3 DNA is TGTGCCAGCAGCCCCGACGTTGGAGCTTTCTTT. V is TRBV7-9 and J is TRBJ1-1; D ambiguous. CDR3 length equals 11 residues. Germline V CDR1 and CDR2: SEHNR, FQNEAQ (reference sequence). Trimming took 5 bases from V and 10 from J, leaving 11 bases between them.

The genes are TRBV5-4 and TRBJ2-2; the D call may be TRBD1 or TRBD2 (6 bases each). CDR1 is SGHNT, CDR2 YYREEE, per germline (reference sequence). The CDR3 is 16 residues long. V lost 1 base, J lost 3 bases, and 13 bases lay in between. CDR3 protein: CASSLSGGAYTGELFF. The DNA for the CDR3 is TGTGCCAGCAGCTTGTCCGGGGGCGCGTACACCGGGGAGCTGTTTTTT.

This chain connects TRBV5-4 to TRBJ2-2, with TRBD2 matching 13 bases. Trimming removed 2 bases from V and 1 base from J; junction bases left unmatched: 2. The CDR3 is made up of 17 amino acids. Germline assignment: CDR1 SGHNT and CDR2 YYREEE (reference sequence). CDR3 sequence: CASSLGLAGVNTGELFF. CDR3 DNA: TGTGCCAGCAGCTTAGGACTAGCGGGGGTGAACACCGGGGAGCTGTTTTTT.

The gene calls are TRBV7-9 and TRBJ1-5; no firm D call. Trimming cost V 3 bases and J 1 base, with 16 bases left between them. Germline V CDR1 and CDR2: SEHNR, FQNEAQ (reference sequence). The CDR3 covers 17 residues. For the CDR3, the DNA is TGTGCCAGCAGCTTCGATACGGGTTTTAGAAGCAATCAGCCCCAGCATTTT. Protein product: CASSFDTGFRSNQPQHF.